Sequencing of this T cell receptor (beta chain) was carried out in a study of T cell responses to AZD1222 COVID-19 vaccine (dated by TCRdb to about 2021). Context from the whole study: AZD1222 recipients whose second dose came at about 4 weeks and those whose second dose came at about 12 weeks were combined into one group, since spike-specific TCR depth and breadth did not differ between the two schedules. TCR sequencing covered some 250 trial participants: 200 to 220 given two doses of AZD1222 and about 26 given two doses of MenACWY control vaccine. Trial participants were enrolled by age into subgroups of 18-55, 56-69 and 70-plus years, and approximately 150, 30 and 60 TCR-sequenced participants, respectively, were included in these subgroups. The research as a whole found: CD4 TCRs associated with the vaccine covered the entire spike protein, and the dominant responses were in regions 160-218 and 743-854. Because no samples from the day 14 peak response were available, repertoires could be characterized only after the peak T cell response. Spike-specific TCR breadth and depth rose significantly after two AZD1222 doses compared with day 0 and with MenACWY recipients. Conclusions about previously exposed vaccinees are limited, since just five or six AZD1222 recipients were seropositive for SARS-CoV-2 at baseline. Reportedly, almost half of the unique spike-specific TCRs recognized epitopes lying outside the regions that are mutated in the B.1.351 and B.1.1.7 variants. Most participants were white British and females outnumbered males, and the authors suggested that clonal diversity may have been underestimated. In the small 56-69-year group, the increase in depth fell short of significance, most likely because of low power.

The sample's time point, from its label and the paper: baseline before first vaccination. Vaccinee samples were obtained from the UK trials COV001 and COV002, which included a single-blind randomized controlled phase 2/3 trial of AZD1222 (ChAdOx1 nCoV-19) in healthy adults. For TCRbeta chain sequencing, PBMC samples were collected from trial participants at day 0 and at day 28 after the second dose. This clone occurred a few times. The specificity of this receptor is unknown. Base qualities are not recorded, but no much larger clone differs from it by a single base. The CDR3, cysteine through phenylalanine, is 14 amino acids long. This entry keeps only the CDR3 DNA: 42 bases, framed from base 1. CDR1 and CDR2, looked up from the germline V gene, are SGHAT and FQNNGV. Germline trimming: 1 base from V, 9 bases from J; junction bases outside gene matches: 2. The CDR3 regions of human TCRbeta chains were analyzed by immunosequencing. As for the authors' bioinformatics: TCRs in the repertoires were matched against a reference library of SARS-CoV-2-specific TCRs that had been generated with the MIRA antigen-specificity platform. Breadth was defined as the fraction of unique TCRs that were SARS-CoV-2-associated. Depth was defined as the fraction of total T cells that were SARS-CoV-2-associated. Using the MIRA data, each spike-specific TCR was assigned both to the spike region to which the TCR was reactive and to a CD4 or CD8 class. Log10-transformed breadth and depth values were compared by one-way ANOVA with Sidak's multiple comparisons tests. Held by TCRdb, this immuneACCESS table contains in-frame sequences only and omits some clones. Under half of the omission traces to an unresolved V gene where checked; the cause of the rest is unknown. V and J calls and clone size are given by that table; D and trimming were obtained from the DNA. Present in this sample are more than 95,000 clones, over 75% of which were seen just once. The ten largest clones represent more than 8% of the sample.

The chain couples TRBV11-2 to TRBJ1-6; TRBD1 fits 8 bases in the junction. The sequence was collected from an adult in good health. The sample was peripheral blood, taken on day 0 of AZD1222 vaccination. The nucleotides are TGTGCCAGCAGCTTAGGGACAGGGTCTTCACCCCTCCACTTT. This gives the protein CASSLGTGSSPLHF. The CDR3, completed at both ends by the reference TRBV11-2 and TRBJ1-6 genes, gives the full variable domain EAGVAQSPRYKIIEKRQSVAFWCNPISGHATLYWYQQILGQGPKLLIQFQNNGVVDDSQLPKDRFSAERLKGVDSTLKIQPAKLEDSAVYLCASSLGTGSSPLHFGNGTRLTVT.